The source of this TCR beta chain is a study of cytomegalovirus exposure and HLA in healthy donors. Study results and limitations: Reported findings show TCR beta sequences accurately forecast HLA-A and HLA-B alleles in most subjects.

Each donor's status was that of a healthy bone marrow donor. Amplification used 60 Vbeta primers and 13 Jbeta primers. Libraries were prepared by immunoSEQ multiplex PCR; TCRdb keeps only in-frame clonotypes and omits some of them. The profile covers some 140,000 clones, with 70% to 80% appearing a single time and approximately 2% taken by the ten largest. Note on this clone: The antigen is undetermined.

The CDR3 runs 13 residues. V dropped 3 bases and J dropped 5 bases, with 10 bases sitting between them. Germline CDR1 is SNHLY and CDR2 is FYNNEI. The V gene is TRBV2, the J gene TRBJ1-2; no reliable D call. This clonotype was obtained from a man aged 25 to 45 in good health and CMV-seronegative. Material for sequencing was PBMCs. The DNA for the CDR3 is TGTGCCAGCAGTGAGAGGGCCCAATATGGCTACACCTTC. Its translation is CASSERAQYGYTF.